This T cell receptor beta chain was found in a study of cytomegalovirus exposure and HLA in healthy donors. The assay was immunoSEQ multiplex PCR, and TCRdb's table has in-frame clones only and misses some. This repertoire shows 120,000 or so clones, about nine tenths found once; its top ten account for approximately 2%. V lost 11 bases, J lost 0 bases, and 5 bases stayed unmatched. Germline CDR1 and CDR2: MDHEN and SYDVKM. The CDR3 totals 13 residues. This receptor was identified in a woman under 30 in good health and CMV-seronegative. The chain carries TRBV28 and TRBJ2-3, with 7 bases that match TRBD1. The material sequenced was PBMCs. CDR3 amino acids: CAARQGSTDTQYF. Here the CDR3 DNA reads TGTGCCGCCCGACAGGGTAGCACAGATACGCAGTATTTT. The entire variable domain, with the rest obtained from reference TRBV28 and TRBJ2-3, is as follows: DVKVTQSSRYLVKRTGEKVFLECVQDMDHENMFWYRQDPGLGLRLIYFSYDVKMKEKGDIPEGYSVSREKKERFSLILESASTNQTSMYLCAARQGSTDTQYFGPGTRLTVL.